Each of the 25 T cell receptor beta chains below was sequenced from the same sample in a study of chemoradiotherapy in HPV16-positive cancers. Assay: immunoSEQ multiplex PCR; the TCRdb copy retains only in-frame clones and omits some. The table lists about 25,000 clones, more than 80% of them singletons. Specimen: blood, collected from a patient who underwent chemoradiotherapy. These receptors all stem from a human donor with HPV-associated anogenital cancer.

The chain links TRBV5-1 to TRBJ2-5; no reliable D call. Trimming stripped 1 base from V and 0 bases from J, with 4 bases between. Germline CDR1 is SGHRS and CDR2 is YFSETQ. The CDR3 spans 13 residues. CDR3 nucleotides: TGCGCCAGCAGCTTGTGGGACCAAGAGACCCAGTACTTC. Translated: CASSLWDQETQYF.

This clone was seen a single time. The gene calls are TRBV21-1 and TRBJ1-6. TRBV21-1 constitutes a pseudogene. The CDR3 extends over 19 amino acids. DNA of the CDR3: TGTGCCAGCAGCAAAGTAGGGAATGCCAAAGTTTCCTATAATTCACCCCTCCACTTT. This sequence encodes CASSKVGNAKVSYNSPLHF.

The chain carries TRBV2 and TRBJ2-1; D ambiguous. Looked up from germline, CDR1 is SNHLY and CDR2 is FYNNEI. V was shortened by 7 bases and J by 3 bases, with 16 bases between the two germline ends. There are 15 residues in the CDR3. Here the CDR3 DNA reads TGTGCCAGCAAGGTCAGCCGTGAAATCTACAATGAGCAGTTCTTC. Translating gives CASKVSREIYNEQFF. Filled out from reference TRBV2 and TRBJ2-1, the complete variable domain reads EPEVTQTPSHQVTQMGQEVILRCVPISNHLYFYWYRQILGQKVEFLVSFYNNEISEKSEIFDDQFSVERPDGSNFTLKIRSTKLEDSAMYFCASKVSREIYNEQFFGPGTRLTVL.

The chain uses TRBV6-1 and TRBJ2-7; 10 nucleotides line up with TRBD1. Germline V CDR1 and CDR2: MNHNS, SASEGT. J lost 9 bases, V lost 7 bases, and 12 bases had no gene match. The CDR3 contains 14 residues. CDR3 loop: CASTPGQGLPLQYF. DNA for the CDR3: TGTGCCAGCACCCCGGGACAGGGGCTTCCCTTGCAGTACTTC.

The CDR3 region has the DNA TGTGCCAGCCGTGGACTCTCAGAGAACATTCAGTACTTC. It translates to CASRGLSENIQYF. The rearrangement uses TRBV27 and TRBJ2-4; D is perhaps TRBD2 (5 bases). CDR1 and CDR2 from the germline V gene are MNHEY and SMNVEV (reference sequence). This CDR3 has 13 residues. With 8 bases removed from V and 7 bases from J, the gap between germline ends came to 15 bases.

In its sample, this clone was seen a few times. The chain has TRBV6-5 and TRBJ2-3, with D uncertain. The CDR3 is made up of 12 amino acids. Trimming shortened V by 6 bases and J by 6 bases, and 10 bases separated the two germline ends. Per germline, CDR1 MNHEY and CDR2 SVGAGI. In DNA form, the CDR3 reads TGTGCCAGCAGGGCCCAATGGGATACGCAGTATTTT. It specifies CASRAQWDTQYF.

The chain uses TRBV5-1 and TRBJ2-3; 8 bases match TRBD1. The CDR3 extends over 14 amino acids. Trimming cost V 5 bases and J 6 bases; bases outside gene matches: 8. Per the germline V gene, CDR1 is SGHRS and CDR2 is YFSETQ. The CDR3 spells CASRAQGASDTQYF. The CDR3 DNA follows: TGCGCCAGCAGGGCTCAGGGGGCGTCGGATACGCAGTATTTT.

V gene TRBV2 combines with J gene TRBJ1-4; 9 bases line up with TRBD1. Germline V lookup: CDR1 SNHLY, CDR2 FYNNEI. V shed 6 bases, J shed 8 bases, and the junction held 7 bases outside the gene matches. This CDR3 contains 14 residues. CDR3 DNA: TGTGCCAGCAGCTCGGGACAGGGACCCGAAAAACTGTTTTTT. This translates into CASSSGQGPEKLFF.

J is TRBJ2-3 and V is TRBV7-6, with D unclear. Trimming left V 4 bases short and J 3 bases short, with 8 bases between. The CDR3 sequence is 13 residues long. CDR1 and CDR2 from the germline V gene are SGHVS and FNYEAQ. CDR3 coding DNA: TGTGCCAGCAGCTCCAGACCAACAGATACGCAGTATTTT. Translated, it gives CASSSRPTDTQYF.

V gene TRBV5-4 combines with J gene TRBJ2-5; TRBD1 might be the D (6 bases). V was pared by 0 bases and J by 2 bases, with 14 bases between. CDR1 is SGHNT and CDR2 is YYREEE in the germline V gene (reference sequence). The CDR3 loop spans 16 amino acids. The CDR3 DNA sequence: TGTGCCAGCAGCTTGGCCCCACAGGGTGGTCAAGAGACCCAGTACTTC. Encoded protein: CASSLAPQGGQETQYF.

About this clone itself: Because the CDR3's place on the DNA is in doubt, the DNA is left out and the CDR3 is given as listed by TCRdb. The CDR3 protein is CASSLFFGRASSYEQYF. The V gene is TRBV5-1, the J gene TRBJ2-7; no check of the table's D call, TRBD1, against the DNA was made. The CDR3 is 17 amino acids in total, end residues counted. Germline assignment: CDR1 SGHRS and CDR2 YFSETQ.

By frequency in the sample, this clone is medium-sized. The rearrangement uses TRBV6-5 and TRBJ2-2; D is unclear. Trimming cost V 2 bases and J 6 bases, with 16 bases left between them. Germline CDR1 reads MNHEY; CDR2 reads SVGAGI. The CDR3 runs 16 residues. In DNA, the CDR3 is TGTGCCAGCAGTTACGCGCAAAACTGGGGATCCGGGGAGCTGTTTTTT. Translated: CASSYAQNWGSGELFF.

A single count supports this clone. The chain is built from TRBV6-4 and TRBJ2-2; D uncertain. The CDR3 length is 14 residues. The germline V gene has CDR1 MRHNA and CDR2 SNTAGT. Trimming cost V 0 bases and J 3 bases, with 5 bases left between them. In DNA, the CDR3 is TGTGCCAGCAGTGACTCGTTTTACACCGGGGAGCTGTTTTTT. This codes for CASSDSFYTGELFF.

V is TRBV5-1 and J is TRBJ2-1; D is perhaps TRBD1 (6 bases). Trimming pared 3 bases from V and 4 bases from J, leaving 8 bases between. Germline CDR1 SGHRS, CDR2 YFSETQ. The CDR3 runs 13 residues. For the CDR3, the DNA is TGCGCCAGCAGCTCACAGGGTTACAATGAGCAGTTCTTC. Translated, it gives CASSSQGYNEQFF.

The chain is built from TRBV18 and TRBJ2-3, with TRBD2 matching over 10 bases. The germline V gene has CDR1 KGHSH and CDR2 LQKENI. The V gene end was trimmed by 2 bases and the J gene end by 4 bases; junction bases not matched to a gene: 9. The CDR3 runs to 17 residues. The chain's CDR3 is CASSPFPSGGLADTQYF. CDR3 sequence (DNA): TGTGCCAGCTCACCATTCCCTAGCGGGGGATTGGCAGATACGCAGTATTTT. Combining the CDR3 with reference TRBV18 and TRBJ2-3 gives the whole variable domain NAGVMQNPRHLVRRRGQEARLRCSPMKGHSHVYWYRQLPEEGLKFMVYLQKENIIDESGMPKERFSAEFPKEGPSILRIQQVVRGDSAAYFCASSPFPSGGLADTQYFGPGTRLTVL.

The chain is built from TRBV7-9 and TRBJ2-6; D is possibly TRBD1 (6 bases). The V end lost 3 bases, the J end lost 0 bases, and 12 bases lay between the germline ends. CDR1 SEHNR and CDR2 FQNEAQ come from the germline V gene (reference sequence). This CDR3 region has 17 residues. The CDR3 bases are TGTGCCAGCAGCTTTCCTCTAGGGGGCTCTGGGGCCAACGTCCTGACTTTC. Translating it yields CASSFPLGGSGANVLTF.

The gene calls are TRBV7-2 and TRBJ2-7, with D possibly being TRBD1 (6 bases). The V end lost 5 bases, the J end lost 4 bases, and 15 bases lay between the germline ends. Germline V gene data show CDR1 as SGHTA and CDR2 as FQGNSA. The CDR3 spans 14 residues. CDR3 sequence: CASSRTGIGYEQYF. The DNA of the CDR3 is TGTGCCAGCAGCCGTACAGGGATCGGTTACGAGCAGTACTTC.

The V gene is TRBV6-5, the J gene TRBJ2-7, with no clear D. Germline V gene data show CDR1 as MNHEY and CDR2 as SVGAGI. The CDR3 totals 15 residues. V lost 0 bases and J 3 bases, leaving 12 bases between the germline ends. The CDR3 DNA reads TGTGCCAGCAGTTACTCGATTGATCCCCTCTACGAGCAGTACTTC. Residues: CASSYSIDPLYEQYF.

This clone was recorded only once. The rearrangement joins TRBV18 to TRBJ2-7, with 7 positions matching TRBD1. CDR3 size: 13 residues. CDR1 and CDR2 from the germline V gene are KGHSH and LQKENI. Losses at the gene ends were 2 bases for V and 2 bases for J; bases not matched to a gene: 0. DNA for the CDR3: TGTGCCAGCTCACCAACAGGGGCCTACGAGCAGTACTTC. Encoded protein: CASSPTGAYEQYF. Filled out from reference TRBV18 and TRBJ2-7, the complete variable domain reads NAGVMQNPRHLVRRRGQEARLRCSPMKGHSHVYWYRQLPEEGLKFMVYLQKENIIDESGMPKERFSAEFPKEGPSILRIQQVVRGDSAAYFCASSPTGAYEQYFGPGTRLTVT.

The rearrangement uses TRBV18 and TRBJ2-5; no clear D. V was clipped by 1 base and J by 5 bases, with 2 bases between them. The CDR3 contains 11 residues. The germline V gene has CDR1 KGHSH and CDR2 LQKENI. CDR3 in DNA: TGTGCCAGCTCACCACACGAGACCCAGTACTTC. This translates into CASSPHETQYF.

The chain has TRBV30 and TRBJ1-5, with a possible D match to TRBD1 (5 bases). The ends were cut back, 1 base at V and 4 bases at J, with 8 bases in the middle. CDR3 size: 13 residues. Germline V gene data show CDR1 as GTSNPN and CDR2 as SVGIG (reference sequence). In DNA, the CDR3 is TGTGCCTGGAGTGGCAGACAGAATCAGCCCCAGCATTTT. This translates into CAWSGRQNQPQHF.

The rearrangement links TRBV5-1 to TRBJ2-1; 14 nucleotides line up with TRBD2. The CDR3 is made up of 18 amino acids. With 2 bases clipped from V and 10 bases from J, the junction kept 14 bases outside the gene matches. Per the germline V gene, CDR1 is SGHRS and CDR2 is YFSETQ. Here the CDR3 reads CASSFFPLTSGRAGEQFF. The CDR3 coding sequence is TGCGCCAGCAGCTTTTTCCCCCTGACTAGCGGGAGGGCAGGAGAGCAGTTCTTC.

The V and J genes are TRBV7-9 and TRBJ2-7; D perhaps matches TRBD2 (6 bases). Per germline, CDR1 SEHNR and CDR2 FQNEAQ (reference sequence). This CDR3 region has 14 residues. Trimming removed 5 bases from V and 2 bases from J, with 13 bases in between. CDR3 DNA: TGTGCCAGCAGCATTACCGGGAGACCCTACGAGCAGTACTTC. Translation gives CASSITGRPYEQYF.

The gene calls are TRBV11-2 and TRBJ1-1; possible D gene TRBD1, 5 bases. V gave up 1 base and J gave up 6 bases, with 15 bases separating them. Germline CDR1 and CDR2: SGHAT and FQNNGV. The CDR3 spans 15 residues. CDR3: CASSLVRRGRSEAFF. The CDR3 nucleotides are TGTGCCAGCAGCTTAGTAAGGCGGGGGAGATCTGAAGCTTTCTTT.

V gene TRBV5-1 combines with J gene TRBJ2-3; the D gene is possibly TRBD1 (6 bases). V shed 6 bases and J shed 4 bases, with 12 bases lying between them. The germline CDR1 and CDR2 sequences are SGHRS and YFSETQ. The CDR3 has 13 amino acids. The CDR3 sequence: CASNKGEADTQYF. The DNA of the CDR3 is TGCGCCAGCAATAAGGGGGAAGCAGATACGCAGTATTTT.